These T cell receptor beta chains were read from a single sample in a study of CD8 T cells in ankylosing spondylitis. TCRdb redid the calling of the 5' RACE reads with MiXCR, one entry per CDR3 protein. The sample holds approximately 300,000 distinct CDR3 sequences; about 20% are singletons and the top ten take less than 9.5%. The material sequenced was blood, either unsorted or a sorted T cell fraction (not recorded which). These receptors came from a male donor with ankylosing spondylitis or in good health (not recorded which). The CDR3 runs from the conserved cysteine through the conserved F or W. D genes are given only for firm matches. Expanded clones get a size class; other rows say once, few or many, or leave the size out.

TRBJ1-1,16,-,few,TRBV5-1,CASTDSRKEPNTEAFF,TGCGCCAGCACCGACAGCCGTAAAGAGCCGAACACTGAAGCTTTCTTT
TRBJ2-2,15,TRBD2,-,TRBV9,CTSSGGLAVGGELFF,TGTACCAGCAGCGGGGGACTAGCGGTGGGCGGGGAGCTGTTTTTT
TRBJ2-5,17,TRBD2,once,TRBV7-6,CASSLATSGYPQETQYF,TGTGCCAGCAGCTTAGCGACTAGCGGGTACCCTCAAGAGACCCAGTACTTC
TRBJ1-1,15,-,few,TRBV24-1,CATSDPQGSGPEAFF,TGTGCCACCAGTGATCCACAGGGTTCGGGCCCTGAAGCTTTCTTT
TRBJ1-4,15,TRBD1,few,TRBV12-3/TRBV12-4,CASSNRQGRNEKLFF,TGTGCCAGCAGTAACCGACAGGGTAGAAATGAAAAACTGTTTTTT
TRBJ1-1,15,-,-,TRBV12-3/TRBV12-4,CASTQGPDGNTEAFF,TGTGCCAGCACCCAGGGGCCGGATGGCAACACTGAAGCTTTCTTT
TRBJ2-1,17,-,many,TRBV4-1,CASSQDSSGSSYNEQFF,TGCGCCAGCAGCCAAGATTCCAGCGGTAGCTCCTACAATGAGCAGTTCTTC
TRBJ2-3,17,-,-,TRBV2,CASSEALGFPTDNTQYF,TGTGCCAGCAGTGAAGCGCTCGGGTTTCCCACCGATAATACGCAGTATTTT
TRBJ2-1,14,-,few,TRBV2,CASSTATSYNEQFF,TGTGCCAGCAGTACAGCTACCTCCTACAATGAGCAGTTCTTC
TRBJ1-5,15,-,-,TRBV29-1,CSALTGIGSNQPQHF,TGCAGCGCACTTACAGGGATAGGGAGCAATCAGCCCCAGCATTTT
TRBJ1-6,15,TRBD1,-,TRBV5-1,CASSLTGGEGSPLHF,TGCGCCAGCAGCTTGACAGGGGGCGAGGGTTCACCCCTCCACTTT
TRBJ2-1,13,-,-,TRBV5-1,CASSLGDANEQFF,TGCGCCAGCAGCTTGGGGGACGCCAATGAGCAGTTCTTC
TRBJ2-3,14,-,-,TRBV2,CASSGGRGGGTQYF,TGTGCCAGCAGTGGAGGCCGTGGAGGGGGCACGCAGTATTTT
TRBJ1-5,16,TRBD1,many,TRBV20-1,CSARWGQGYSNQPQHF,TGCAGTGCTAGATGGGGACAGGGGTATAGCAATCAGCCCCAGCATTTT
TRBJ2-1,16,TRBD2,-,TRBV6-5,CASSYGLAGGRYEQFF,TGTGCCAGCAGTTACGGGCTAGCGGGAGGGCGGTATGAGCAGTTCTTC
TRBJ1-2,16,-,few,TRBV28,CAATGQAVGKNYGYTF,TGTGCAGCCACCGGGCAAGCGGTAGGGAAAAACTATGGCTACACCTTC
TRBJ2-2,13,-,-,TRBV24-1,CATSSFPTGELFF,TGTGCCACCAGCTCCTTCCCGACCGGGGAGCTGTTTTTT
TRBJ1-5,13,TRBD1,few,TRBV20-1,CSAKDRKNQPQHF,TGCAGTGCTAAGGACAGGAAGAATCAGCCCCAGCATTTT
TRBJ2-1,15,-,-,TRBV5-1,CASSLDGDAYNEQFF,TGCGCCAGCAGCTTGGACGGGGATGCCTACAATGAGCAGTTCTTC
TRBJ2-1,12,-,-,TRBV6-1,CTSSEVGWEQFF,TGTACCAGCAGTGAAGTCGGCTGGGAGCAGTTCTTC
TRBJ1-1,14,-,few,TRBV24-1,CATSGGGGNTEAFF,TGTGCCACCAGTGGCGGCGGGGGGAACACTGAAGCTTTCTTT
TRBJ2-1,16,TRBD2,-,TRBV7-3,CASSQLPGLADNEQFF,TGTGCCAGCAGCCAACTCCCGGGACTAGCCGACAATGAGCAGTTCTTC
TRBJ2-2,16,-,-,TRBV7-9,CASSYLGGLNTGELFF,TGTGCCAGCAGCTACTTGGGCGGTTTGAACACCGGGGAGCTGTTTTTT
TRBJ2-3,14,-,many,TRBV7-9,CASSPIRQADTQYF,TGTGCCAGCAGCCCGATACGACAGGCAGATACGCAGTATTTT
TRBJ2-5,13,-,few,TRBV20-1,CSAQKGIQETQYF,TGCAGTGCACAGAAAGGGATCCAAGAGACCCAGTACTTC
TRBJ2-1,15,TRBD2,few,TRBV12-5,CASGLSGGGANEQFF,TGTGCTAGTGGTTTATCCGGCGGGGGGGCCAATGAGCAGTTCTTC
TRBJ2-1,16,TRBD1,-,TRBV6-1,CASSVGATGTYNEQFF,TGTGCCAGCAGTGTCGGGGCGACAGGGACCTACAATGAGCAGTTCTTC
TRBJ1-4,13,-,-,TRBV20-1,CSARRDPNEKLFF,TGCAGTGCTAGAAGGGACCCTAATGAAAAACTGTTTTTT
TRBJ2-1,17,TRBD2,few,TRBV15,CATSRVIAGGAYNEQFF,TGTGCCACCAGCAGAGTCATAGCGGGAGGGGCCTACAATGAGCAGTTCTTC
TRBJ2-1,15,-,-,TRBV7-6,CASSLGSSQYNEQFF,TGTGCCAGCAGCTTAGGTTCCAGCCAGTACAATGAGCAGTTCTTC
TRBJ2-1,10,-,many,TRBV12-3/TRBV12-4,CASRGNEQFF,TGTGCCAGCCGAGGCAATGAGCAGTTCTTC
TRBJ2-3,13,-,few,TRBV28,CASSHRRQYTQYF,TGTGCCAGCAGCCACCGTCGGCAGTATACGCAGTATTTT
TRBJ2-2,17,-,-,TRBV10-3,CAISESTRSGNTGELFF,TGTGCCATCAGTGAGTCGACCCGGTCCGGGAACACCGGGGAGCTGTTTTTT
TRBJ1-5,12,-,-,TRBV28,CASSTGFQPQHF,TGTGCCAGCAGTACGGGGTTTCAGCCCCAGCATTTT
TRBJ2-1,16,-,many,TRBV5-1,CASSLLGAGGDNEQFF,TGCGCCAGCAGCTTGTTAGGAGCGGGCGGGGACAATGAGCAGTTCTTC
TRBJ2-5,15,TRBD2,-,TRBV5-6,CASSHTSGSQETQYF,TGTGCCAGCAGCCATACTAGCGGGAGTCAAGAGACCCAGTACTTC
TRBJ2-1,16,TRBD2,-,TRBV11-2,CASSPRTSGAHNEQFF,TGTGCCAGCAGCCCAAGGACTAGCGGGGCGCACAATGAGCAGTTCTTC
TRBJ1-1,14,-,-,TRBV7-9,CASSHWTEDTEAFF,TGTGCCAGCAGCCACTGGACGGAAGACACTGAAGCTTTCTTT
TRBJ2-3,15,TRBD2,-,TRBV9,CASSVVGGRADTQYF,TGTGCCAGCAGCGTAGTGGGGGGGAGGGCAGATACGCAGTATTTT
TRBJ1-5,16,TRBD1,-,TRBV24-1,CATSDRTGVGNQPQHF,TGTGCCACCAGTGATCGAACAGGGGTAGGCAATCAGCCCCAGCATTTT
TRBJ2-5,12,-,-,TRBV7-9,CASSLATGTQYF,TGTGCCAGCAGCTTAGCTACAGGGACCCAGTACTTC
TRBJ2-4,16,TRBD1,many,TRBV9,CASSVDTGGIKNIQYF,TGTGCCAGCAGCGTAGATACAGGGGGCATCAAAAACATTCAGTACTTC